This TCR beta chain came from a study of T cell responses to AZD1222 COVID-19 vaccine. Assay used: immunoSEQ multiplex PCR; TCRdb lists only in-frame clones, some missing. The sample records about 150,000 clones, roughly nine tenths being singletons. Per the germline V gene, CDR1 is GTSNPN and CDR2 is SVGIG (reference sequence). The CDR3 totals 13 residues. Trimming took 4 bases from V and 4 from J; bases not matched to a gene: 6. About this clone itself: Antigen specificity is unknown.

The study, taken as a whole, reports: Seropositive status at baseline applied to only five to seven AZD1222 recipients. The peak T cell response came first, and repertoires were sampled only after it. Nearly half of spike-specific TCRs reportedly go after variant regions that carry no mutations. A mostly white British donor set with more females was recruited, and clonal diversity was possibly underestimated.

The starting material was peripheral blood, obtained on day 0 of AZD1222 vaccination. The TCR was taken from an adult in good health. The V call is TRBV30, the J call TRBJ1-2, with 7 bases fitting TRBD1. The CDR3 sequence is CAWTGQAGYGYTF. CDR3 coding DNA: TGTGCCTGGACCGGACAGGCGGGCTATGGCTACACCTTC.